Here is one TCR beta chain with its context. In the authors' workflow: Estimates of nucleated cell counts were drawn from the amplification of reference gene primers. Sequencing used immunoSEQ multiplex PCR; TCRdb keeps in-frame clones, though not all of them. That table supplies the V and J calls and clone size; D and trimming were determined from the DNA. Counted here are about 420,000 clones, 70% to 90% occurring once; the ten biggest clones make up 0.7% to 0.85%. This entry belongs to a study of blood T cell repertoires in COVID-19. Overall study context: From T cells, B-cell-depleted T cells, or PBMCs came the material, which was cDNA or gDNA.

The CDR3 loop spans 16 amino acids. The J segment lost 8 bases and the V segment lost 5 bases, leaving 13 bases of the junction unmatched. Germline CDR1 KGHSH, CDR2 LQKENI. A Seattle source enrolled patients during active infection and followed them longitudinally. The sample consisted of peripheral blood. This TCR was recovered from a man younger than 35 with COVID-19, enrolled during active disease. V is TRBV18 and J is TRBJ1-4; 8 nucleotides line up with TRBD1. In nucleotides, the CDR3 is TGTGCCAGCTCAACCTCGTCGACAGGGGCCGGGGAAAAACTGTTTTTT. Translated, it gives CASSTSSTGAGEKLFF.